These 7 T cell receptor beta chains originate from one sample sequenced in a study of cytomegalovirus exposure and HLA in healthy donors. PCR involved 60 Vbeta and 13 Jbeta primers. Method: immunoSEQ multiplex PCR; TCRdb's copy keeps in-frame clones and lacks some. The sample lists 100,000 to 120,000 clones, approximately 80% occurring once. Material: PBMCs. The receptors stem from a male donor in good health and CMV-seronegative.

This clone was observed a single time. The rearrangement links TRBV10-3 to TRBJ1-3; D unclear. CDR1 and CDR2 from the germline V gene are ENHRY and SYGVKD. The CDR3 is 16 residues long. The ends were cut back, 0 bases at V and 2 bases at J, with 11 bases in the middle. CDR3 nucleotides: TGTGCCATCAGTGAGTCAATCCGGGTCGCTGGAAACACCATATATTTT. This codes for CAISESIRVAGNTIYF.

The chain combines TRBV28 with TRBJ1-1; TRBD1 might be the D (6 bases). Germline CDR1 and CDR2: MDHEN and SYDVKM. V was pared by 6 bases and J by 1 base, with 15 bases between. The CDR3 is 15 residues long. The chain's CDR3 is CASRNTEQGNTEAFF. CDR3 bases: TGTGCCAGCAGGAACACGGAACAGGGGAACACTGAAGCTTTCTTT. Full variable domain (rest looked up from reference TRBV28 and TRBJ1-1): DVKVTQSSRYLVKRTGEKVFLECVQDMDHENMFWYRQDPGLGLRLIYFSYDVKMKEKGDIPEGYSVSREKKERFSLILESASTNQTSMYLCASRNTEQGNTEAFFGQGTRLTVV.

The chain joins TRBV4-3 to TRBJ2-1, with D perhaps TRBD2 (6 bases). In germline, CDR1 is LGHNA, CDR2 YSLEER. The length of the CDR3 is 15 residues. The germline V and J ends were trimmed by 1 base and 2 bases, with 9 bases remaining between them. The CDR3 here is CASSQAGEAYNEQFF. CDR3 nucleotides: TGCGCCAGCAGCCAAGCGGGAGAGGCCTACAATGAGCAGTTCTTC.

The chain combines TRBV4-1 with TRBJ2-7, with 7 bases lining up with TRBD1. Germline V gene sequence: CDR1 MGHRA, CDR2 YSYEKL. J was trimmed by 3 bases and V by 0 bases; bases with no gene match: 5. The CDR3 has 15 amino acids. The CDR3 DNA reads TGCGCCAGCAGCCAAGAGTATAGGGACAGCTACGAGCAGTACTTC. Amino acids: CASSQEYRDSYEQYF.

Only a few counts were recorded for this clone. The chain carries TRBV2 and TRBJ2-7; 8 nucleotides line up with TRBD1. V trimming: 8 bases; J trimming: 5 bases; junction bases outside the gene matches: 14. The length of the CDR3 is 15 residues. CDR1 and CDR2 from the germline V gene are SNHLY and FYNNEI. The DNA of the CDR3 is TGTGCCAGCGAAGGAGGGTGGGGGACAGGAAACGAGCAGTACTTC. As protein: CASEGGWGTGNEQYF.

This clone has more than one count but fewer than ten. The V gene is TRBV9, the J gene TRBJ1-1; unclear D gene. Germline-derived CDR1 and CDR2 are SGDLS and YYNGEE. The V gene lost 1 base and the J gene lost 0 bases, with 10 bases spanning the gap. This CDR3 region has 15 residues. In DNA, the CDR3 is TGTGCCAGCAGCGTAAACAGACCTATGAACACTGAAGCTTTCTTT. The encoded protein is CASSVNRPMNTEAFF. The full variable domain, with the rest looked up from reference TRBV9 and TRBJ1-1, is DSGVTQTPKHLITATGQRVTLRCSPRSGDLSVYWYQQSLDQGLQFLIQYYNGEERAKGNILERFSAQQFPDLHSELNLSSLELGDSALYFCASSVNRPMNTEAFFGQGTRLTVV.

This rearrangement joins TRBV7-3 to TRBJ1-1; D might be TRBD1 (6 bases). Trimming removed 2 bases from V and 6 bases from J, with 13 bases in between. This CDR3 contains 14 residues. The germline V gene has CDR1 SGHTA and CDR2 FQGTGA. The CDR3 DNA is TGTGCCAGCAGCTTAGTCCCAGGGGCGCCTGAAGCTTTCTTT. Amino acids: CASSLVPGAPEAFF.